This TCR beta chain was documented in a study of a mutant IDH1 vaccine in newly diagnosed glioma. Across the whole study: Sex distribution of treated patients was roughly 60% male and around 40% female; mean age was around 40 years. Visit V12 was scheduled at week 35 and visit V13 at week 47.

Germline V gene data show CDR1 as MNHEY and CDR2 as SMNVEV (reference sequence). The CDR3 is 13 amino acids. V lost 7 bases to trimming and J lost 1 base, with 11 bases between them. Of note for this clone: Its antigen is not identified.

Specified time point: week 35, safety follow-up. Alongside topical imiquimod, each dose of vaccine comprised 300 ug of mutant IDH1 20-mer peptide. Clones were read by immunoSEQ multiplex PCR, and TCRdb kept only the in-frame ones, dropping some. The sample has 44,000 or so clones; 81% are singletons. The sample consisted of PBMCs, taken from a glioma patient whose treatment included an IDH1 peptide vaccine. The chain employs TRBV27 and TRBJ2-7; possible D gene TRBD1, 6 bases. The clonotype originates from a woman aged 40 to 50 with glioma. Some clones in this sample may be carry-over from other donors' samples. DNA of the CDR3: TGTGCCAGCATGGACAGATTATCCTACGAGCAGTACTTC. Translation: CASMDRLSYEQYF.